This TCR beta chain was observed in a study of cytomegalovirus exposure and HLA in healthy donors. Primers for the PCR totalled 60 Vbeta and 13 Jbeta. This table comes from immunoSEQ multiplex PCR, and its TCRdb copy is limited to in-frame clones, with some not included. This sample has over 120,000 clones; roughly three quarters occur once, and the top ten carry under 3%. Notes on this clone: The antigen is undetermined.

Notes on the study in general: Sequencing had likely introduced a cluster of highly shared sequence variants as an artifact. Most TCR beta V segments were productive about 87% or about 30% of the time in an earlier analysis.

This clonotype originated in a female donor in good health and CMV-seronegative. Sample: PBMCs.

DNA for the CDR3: TGTGCCACCAGCAGAACAAGGGACAGGGTGGTTGAAGCTTTCTTT. This sequence encodes CATSRTRDRVVEAFF. The chain combines TRBV15 with TRBJ1-1; 9 bases are shared with TRBD1. The CDR3 loop spans 15 amino acids. V was pared by 2 bases and J by 7 bases, with 8 bases of the junction left unmatched. The germline CDR1 and CDR2 sequences are LNHNV and YYDKDF (reference sequence).